This record looks at one T cell receptor (beta chain) sequence and its context. What it binds is unknown. This entry belongs to a study of cytomegalovirus exposure and HLA in healthy donors. Study-wide findings and caveats: Later analysis reportedly placed an Asian-associated ancestry cluster below the approximately 680-donor mean in N-insertions.

V gave up 6 bases and J gave up 4 bases; unmatched junction bases: 14. This CDR3 has 17 amino acids. Per the germline V gene, CDR1 is KGHSH and CDR2 is LQKENI. In the PCR, 60 Vbeta and 13 Jbeta primers were used. The protocol was immunoSEQ multiplex PCR, while the TCRdb copy is restricted to in-frame clones and leaves out a portion. The sample data list about 20,000 clones. The TCR sequence derives from a man between 60 and 75 years old in good health and CMV-seropositive. This chain links TRBV18 with TRBJ2-2; 7 bases agree with TRBD2. The sequenced sample was PBMCs. In DNA form, the CDR3 reads TGTGCCAGCTCGCCAACCATCGGCGGGAGAGGCACCGGGGAGCTGTTTTTT. This gives the protein CASSPTIGGRGTGELFF.